This TCR beta chain was captured by sequencing in a study of PD-1 blockade in mismatch repair-deficient tumors. Only one count was recorded for this clone. Between the trimmed V and J ends, which lost 5 bases and 7 bases, there was a span of 18 bases. Per germline, CDR1 SGHTA and CDR2 FQGNSA. CDR3 length equals 16 residues. Assay used: immunoSEQ multiplex PCR; TCRdb lists only in-frame clones, some missing. Of some 97,000 clones listed, 82% are singletons. The chain couples TRBV7-2 to TRBJ1-6, with D possibly matching TRBD1 (6 bases). Specimen: peripheral blood, collected about eight months after starting pembrolizumab. The receptor was isolated from an adult with mismatch repair-deficient cancer. CDR3 in amino acids: CASSPTGGSWNSPLHF. The CDR3 nucleotides read TGTGCCAGCAGCCCGACAGGTGGGAGTTGGAATTCACCCCTCCACTTT.